These 19 T cell receptor beta chains were all obtained from the same sample, sequenced in a study of T cell repertoires and HLA-DP antigens. For these receptors, no antigen is known. The repertoire was sequenced with immunoSEQ multiplex PCR; TCRdb's copy has only in-frame clones and lacks some. The table records 90,000 to 130,000 clones, around 92% of them present only once. The sample consisted of CD4+ T cells from PBMCs. These TCRs come from a woman younger than 30 in good health and CMV-seronegative.

This sequence joins TRBV2 and TRBJ1-5; D may be TRBD1 (6 bases). The CDR3 has 14 amino acids. Germline CDR1 is SNHLY and CDR2 is FYNNEI. V was clipped by 8 bases and J by 4 bases, with 15 bases between them. The DNA of the CDR3 is TGTGCCAGCTCTCGGGGGCGCGGTAATCAGCCCCAGCATTTT. Translating it yields CASSRGRGNQPQHF.

This clone occurred once. The chain employs TRBV7-2 and TRBJ2-5; perhaps TRBD2 as D (5 bases). This CDR3 is 16 amino acids long. Trimming removed 0 bases at V and 4 bases at J, with 15 bases between. Germline CDR1 reads SGHTA; CDR2 reads FQGNSA. CDR3 DNA sequence: TGTGCCAGCAGCTTAGCGCTGGGAGATGGGCCAGAGACCCAGTACTTC. This translates into CASSLALGDGPETQYF. Combining the CDR3 with reference TRBV7-2 and TRBJ2-5 gives the whole variable domain GAGVSQSPSNKVTEKGKDVELRCDPISGHTALYWYRQSLGQGLEFLIYFQGNSAPDKSGLPSDRFSAERTGGSVSTLTIQRTQQEDSAVYLCASSLALGDGPETQYFGPGTRLLVL.

The chain carries TRBV7-3 and TRBJ2-1, with 8 bases matching TRBD2. J was trimmed by 0 bases and V by 6 bases; bases with no gene match: 4. Per the germline V gene, CDR1 is SGHTA and CDR2 is FQGTGA. The CDR3 length is 15 residues. The CDR3 coding sequence is TGTGCCAGCAGTCTGAGCGGGAGCTCCTACAATGAGCAGTTCTTC. Its protein is CASSLSGSSYNEQFF.

The chain links TRBV12-2 to TRBJ2-5. TRBV12-2 is deemed a pseudogene. The CDR3 covers 16 residues. The CDR3 here is CASRLGRDGRRKTQYF. The DNA for the CDR3 is TGTGCAAGTCGCTTAGGCCGGGACGGCCGGCGGAAGACCCAGTACTTC.

The rearrangement uses TRBV5-4 and TRBJ2-2; D is perhaps TRBD2 (5 bases). Looked up from germline, CDR1 is SGHNT and CDR2 is YYREEE (reference sequence). This CDR3 is built from 15 residues. The V and J ends lost 1 base and 1 base respectively, with 8 bases between them. CDR3 sequence: CASSLIGVNTGELFF. The DNA for the CDR3 is TGTGCCAGCAGCTTGATCGGGGTGAACACCGGGGAGCTGTTTTTT.

The chain recombines TRBV11-2 with TRBJ1-2; TRBD1 is a possible D gene (6 bases). From germline, CDR1 is SGHAT and CDR2 FQNNGV. V was clipped by 4 bases and J by 6 bases, with 21 bases between them. The CDR3 sequence is 16 residues long. The CDR3 DNA sequence: TGTGCCAGCAGCTCACCCAGGGACAAGTTTTCCAATGGCTACACCTTC. Translating it yields CASSSPRDKFSNGYTF.

The chain links TRBV18 to TRBJ2-5; D is undetermined. Germline lookup yields CDR1 KGHSH and CDR2 LQKENI. The CDR3 length is 13 residues. The germline V and J ends were trimmed by 3 bases and 4 bases, with 9 bases remaining between them. The CDR3 nucleotides are TGTGCCAGCTCACCCCTACCCCCAGAGACCCAGTACTTC. Amino acid sequence: CASSPLPPETQYF.

The CDR3 DNA sequence: TGCGCCAGCAGCTTGAATCCGATTTACGAGCAGTACTTC. It translates to CASSLNPIYEQYF. The chain combines TRBV5-1 with TRBJ2-7, with D unresolved. The CDR3 extends over 13 amino acids. From germline, CDR1 is SGHRS and CDR2 YFSETQ. Trimming took off 1 base at V and 4 bases at J, with 9 bases between the two ends.

This clone has just one count. At one end the junction does not follow the germline gene, possibly because of a read error. This chain uses TRBV7-7 with TRBJ2-1; 9 bases are a match to TRBD1. From germline, CDR1 is SSHAT and CDR2 FNYEAQ (reference sequence). CDR3 length: 15 amino acids. The CDR3 nucleotides are TGTGCTAGCAGCTTAGACGGGACAGGGTACAATGAGCAGTTCTTC. Translated, it gives CASSLDGTGYNEQFF.

This chain links TRBV28 with TRBJ2-3; 9 bases fit TRBD2. There are 17 residues in the CDR3. Looked up from germline, CDR1 is MDHEN and CDR2 is SYDVKM. Germline trimming cut 8 bases from V and 1 base from J; bases unmatched to any gene: 13. The CDR3 loop is CASPPPPASGGTDTQYF. The CDR3 DNA is TGTGCCAGCCCTCCCCCTCCGGCTAGCGGGGGCACAGATACGCAGTATTTT.

The chain employs TRBV7-3 and TRBJ2-1; no firm D call. The CDR3 has 13 amino acids. CDR1 is SGHTA and CDR2 is FQGTGA in the germline V gene. Deletions cut 0 bases from V and 5 bases from J, with 5 bases between. In nucleotides, the CDR3 is TGTGCCAGCAGCTTAACTACCGACAATGAGCAGTTCTTC. Encoded protein: CASSLTTDNEQFF.

V usage is TRBV7-8 and J usage is TRBJ1-5; no reliable D call. Germline V gives CDR1 SGHVS, CDR2 FQNEAQ. Trimming cost V 3 bases and J 7 bases, with 16 bases left between them. The CDR3 totals 15 residues. DNA for the CDR3: TGTGCCAGCAGCTTCGCAGAGGGAGGGCGGCAGCCCCAGCATTTT. It specifies CASSFAEGGRQPQHF.

The genes are TRBV4-2 and TRBJ1-5, with 9 bases that match TRBD1. Germline values: CDR1 LGHNA, CDR2 YNFKEQ. Germline trimming cut 3 bases from V and 6 bases from J; bases unmatched to any gene: 3. The CDR3 loop spans 14 amino acids. The CDR3 loop is CASSQVTGGQPQHF. CDR3 bases: TGTGCCAGCAGCCAGGTGACAGGGGGTCAGCCCCAGCATTTT.

This sequence joins TRBV4-1 and TRBJ2-7, with 13 bases lining up with TRBD2. Per the germline V gene, CDR1 is MGHRA and CDR2 is YSYEKL. The V gene end was trimmed by 4 bases and the J gene end by 2 bases; junction bases not matched to a gene: 5. This CDR3 has 16 amino acids. The CDR3 region is CASSPIGTSGTYEQYF. The CDR3 DNA is TGCGCCAGCAGCCCGATCGGGACTAGCGGGACCTACGAGCAGTACTTC.

This chain uses TRBV7-2 with TRBJ1-3, with D hard to call. V lost 1 base to trimming and J lost 0 bases, with 16 bases between them. Per the germline V gene, CDR1 is SGHTA and CDR2 is FQGNSA. The length of the CDR3 is 18 residues. CDR3 residues: CASSLGASPGRSGNTIYF. CDR3 DNA sequence: TGTGCCAGCAGCTTAGGGGCGAGTCCAGGACGCTCTGGAAACACCATATATTTT.

V usage is TRBV7-9 and J usage is TRBJ1-2; D call uncertain. Trimming shortened V by 10 bases and J by 4 bases, and 10 bases separated the two germline ends. Germline CDR1 SEHNR, CDR2 FQNEAQ (reference sequence). This CDR3 has 11 residues. CDR3 sequence: CATMMSYGYTF. The CDR3 DNA sequence: TGTGCCACCATGATGAGCTATGGCTACACCTTC.

This chain connects TRBV7-8 to TRBJ2-1; 8 bases agree with TRBD2. Germline V gives CDR1 SGHVS, CDR2 FQNEAQ. The CDR3 is 16 residues long. V trimming: 2 bases; J trimming: 6 bases; junction bases outside the gene matches: 9. The CDR3 DNA reads as TGTGCCAGCAGCTTACCGTACCGACTAGCGCGCAATGAGCAGTTCTTC. Translation: CASSLPYRLARNEQFF.

This clone was seen a single time. The chain combines TRBV5-1 with TRBJ2-3, with D hard to call. The length of the CDR3 is 17 residues. Germline values: CDR1 SGHRS, CDR2 YFSETQ. Between the trimmed V and J ends, which lost 4 bases and 0 bases, there was a span of 18 bases. This CDR3 is CASSRQEFFPSTDTQYF. In DNA form, the CDR3 reads TGCGCCAGCAGCCGGCAGGAGTTCTTTCCTAGCACAGATACGCAGTATTTT. Filled out from reference TRBV5-1 and TRBJ2-3, the complete variable domain reads KAGVTQTPRYLIKTRGQQVTLSCSPISGHRSVSWYQQTPGQGLQFLFEYFSETQRNKGNFPGRFSGRQFSNSRSEMNVSTLELGDSALYLCASSRQEFFPSTDTQYFGPGTRLTVL.

The V gene is TRBV6-5, the J gene TRBJ1-5; D ambiguous. Germline V lookup: CDR1 MNHEY, CDR2 SVGAGI. The CDR3 covers 13 residues. V shed 6 bases and J shed 10 bases, with 16 bases lying between them. This chain's CDR3 is CASSPSPSGPQHF. CDR3 sequence (DNA): TGTGCCAGCAGCCCCTCCCCCTCTGGACCCCAGCATTTT.